The 3 T cell receptor beta chains presented below share a single source sample, sequenced in a study of OX40 agonist ivuxolimab in advanced cancers. The library was produced with the immunoSEQ multiplex PCR assay. TCRdb limited this immuneACCESS table to in-frame rearrangements with V and J called. A share of clones is missing; checked studies link under half to unresolved V genes, and the rest is unexplained. In this sample the table shows just over 90,000 clones, under 95% of which occur a single time. The ten largest clonotypes hold around 2.5% of the sample. Sample: CD4+ or CD8+ T cells sorted from blood, taken in a trial of the OX40 agonist ivuxolimab. These receptors came from an adult with an advanced solid tumor such as melanoma, head and neck, liver or kidney cancer.

The chain is built from TRBV29-1 and TRBJ2-3; 10 positions match TRBD2. Trimming cost V 7 bases and J 0 bases; bases outside gene matches: 7. The CDR3 runs to 15 residues. Germline loops: CDR1 SQVTM, CDR2 ANQGSEA. CDR3 sequence (DNA): TGCAGCGATACTAGCGGGGCAACTAGCACAGATACGCAGTATTTT. It specifies CSDTSGATSTDTQYF.

This chain joins TRBV11-3 and TRBJ2-5; tentative D call: TRBD2 (6 bases). This CDR3 has 14 residues. Germline lookup yields CDR1 SGHNT and CDR2 YENEEA. With 5 bases removed from V and 1 base from J, the gap between germline ends came to 11 bases. CDR3 nucleotides: TGTGCCAGCAGCGAACCGGGAGCCCAAGAGACCCAGTACTTC. It codes for CASSEPGAQETQYF.

The chain carries TRBV27 and TRBJ2-7; 7 bases match TRBD2. Germline CDR1 reads MNHEY; CDR2 reads SMNVEV (reference sequence). V was clipped by 10 bases and J by 0 bases; unmatched bases: 12. There are 15 residues in the CDR3. The chain's CDR3 is CATRQRDSPSYEQYF. Here the CDR3 DNA reads TGTGCCACCCGACAGCGGGACTCCCCCTCCTACGAGCAGTACTTC.